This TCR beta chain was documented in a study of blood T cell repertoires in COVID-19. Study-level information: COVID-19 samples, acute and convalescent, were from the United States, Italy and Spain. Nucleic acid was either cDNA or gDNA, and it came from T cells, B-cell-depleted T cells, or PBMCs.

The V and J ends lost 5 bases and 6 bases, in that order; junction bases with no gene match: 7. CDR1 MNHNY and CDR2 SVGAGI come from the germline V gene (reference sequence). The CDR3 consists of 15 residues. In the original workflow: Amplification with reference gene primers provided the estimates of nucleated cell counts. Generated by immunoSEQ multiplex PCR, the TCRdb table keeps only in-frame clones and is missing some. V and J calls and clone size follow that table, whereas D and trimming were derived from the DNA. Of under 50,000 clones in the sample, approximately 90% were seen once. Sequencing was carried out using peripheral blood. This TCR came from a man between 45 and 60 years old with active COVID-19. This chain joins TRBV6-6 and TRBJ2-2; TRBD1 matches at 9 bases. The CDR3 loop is CASSPDRGKPGELFF. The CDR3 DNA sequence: TGTGCCAGCAGTCCTGACAGGGGGAAGCCCGGGGAGCTGTTTTTT.